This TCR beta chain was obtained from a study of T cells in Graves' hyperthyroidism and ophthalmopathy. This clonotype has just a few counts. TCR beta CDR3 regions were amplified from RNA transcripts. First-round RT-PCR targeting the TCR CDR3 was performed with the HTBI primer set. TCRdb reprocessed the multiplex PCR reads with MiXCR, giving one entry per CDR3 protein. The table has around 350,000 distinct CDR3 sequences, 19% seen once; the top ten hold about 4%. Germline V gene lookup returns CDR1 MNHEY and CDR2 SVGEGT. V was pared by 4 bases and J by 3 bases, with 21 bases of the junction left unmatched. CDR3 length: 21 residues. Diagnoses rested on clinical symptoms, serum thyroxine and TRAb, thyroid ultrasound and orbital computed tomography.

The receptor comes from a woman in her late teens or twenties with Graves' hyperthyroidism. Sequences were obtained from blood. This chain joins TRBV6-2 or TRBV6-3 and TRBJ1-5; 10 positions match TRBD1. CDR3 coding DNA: TGTGCCAGCAGTTCCCCTTACCGGGACAGGGGCCGCACCCCTTTCAATCAGCCCCAGCATTTT. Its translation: CASSSPYRDRGRTPFNQPQHF.